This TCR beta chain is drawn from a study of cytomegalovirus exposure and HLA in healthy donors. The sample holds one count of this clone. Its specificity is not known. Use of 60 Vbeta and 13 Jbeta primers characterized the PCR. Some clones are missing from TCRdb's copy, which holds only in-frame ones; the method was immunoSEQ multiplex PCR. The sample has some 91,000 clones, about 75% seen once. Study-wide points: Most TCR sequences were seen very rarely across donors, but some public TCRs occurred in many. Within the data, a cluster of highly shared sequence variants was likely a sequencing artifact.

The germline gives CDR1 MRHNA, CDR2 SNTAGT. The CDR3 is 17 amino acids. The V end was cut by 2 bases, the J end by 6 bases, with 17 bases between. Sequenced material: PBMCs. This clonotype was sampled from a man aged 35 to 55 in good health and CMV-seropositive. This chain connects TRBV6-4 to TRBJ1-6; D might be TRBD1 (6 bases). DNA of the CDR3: TGTGCCAGCAGTGACGGGAGGGGGGTGGAGAGTAATTCACCCCTCCACTTT. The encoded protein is CASSDGRGVESNSPLHF.